This T cell receptor (beta chain) was sequenced for a study of cytomegalovirus exposure and HLA in healthy donors. Turning to the study itself: Caucasian-associated ancestry cluster membership applied to less than 85% of over 350 genotyped donors.

PCR amplification relied on 60 Vbeta primers (plus 13 Jbeta primers). Data came from immunoSEQ multiplex PCR; TCRdb stores just in-frame clones and leaves some out. This sample contains fewer than 200,000 clones. Study-level findings and limits: Clonal expansion was found to be greater in HLA-associated TCR beta chains than in equally common others in a later analysis.

CDR1 is SGHAT and CDR2 is FQNNGV in the germline V gene. V lost 5 bases, J lost 5 bases, and 14 bases stayed unmatched. The CDR3 has 17 residues. The donors were healthy bone marrow donors. Notes on this clone: The antigen is unknown.

Sample: PBMCs. This receptor was obtained from a man aged 25-45 years in good health and CMV-seronegative. The chain recombines TRBV11-2 with TRBJ2-1, with 8 bases fitting TRBD1. The CDR3, as DNA: TGTGCCAGCAGCCGAACGACAGGGGAAGGGAGACACAATGAGCAGTTCTTC. Its translation is CASSRTTGEGRHNEQFF.